This TCR beta chain comes out of a study of blood T cell repertoires in COVID-19. Study-level background: The analysed material was cDNA or gDNA that came from T cells, B-cell-depleted T cells, or PBMCs.

Here immunoSEQ multiplex PCR was the method, and the copy in TCRdb shows in-frame clones only, minus some. Of 280,000 or so clones in the sample, about 90% are singletons; the top ten hold 1.7%. Everyone who took part was about 18 to 89 years old, and they came from about two dozen US areas. Participants' reported clinical history set cohort assignment. The sequenced sample was PBMCs or T cells enriched from blood (not recorded which). The sequence derives from a woman under 30 with acute COVID-19.

The CDR3 sequence is CASSARQGRDSPLHF. The DNA for the CDR3 is TGTGCCAGCAGTGCGCGACAGGGGAGGGATTCACCCCTCCACTTT. V gene TRBV27 combines with J gene TRBJ1-6; TRBD1 matches 8 bases. CDR1 is MNHEY, CDR2 SMNVEV, per germline (reference sequence). The CDR3 runs 15 residues. J lost 8 bases, V lost 5 bases, and 8 bases had no gene match.